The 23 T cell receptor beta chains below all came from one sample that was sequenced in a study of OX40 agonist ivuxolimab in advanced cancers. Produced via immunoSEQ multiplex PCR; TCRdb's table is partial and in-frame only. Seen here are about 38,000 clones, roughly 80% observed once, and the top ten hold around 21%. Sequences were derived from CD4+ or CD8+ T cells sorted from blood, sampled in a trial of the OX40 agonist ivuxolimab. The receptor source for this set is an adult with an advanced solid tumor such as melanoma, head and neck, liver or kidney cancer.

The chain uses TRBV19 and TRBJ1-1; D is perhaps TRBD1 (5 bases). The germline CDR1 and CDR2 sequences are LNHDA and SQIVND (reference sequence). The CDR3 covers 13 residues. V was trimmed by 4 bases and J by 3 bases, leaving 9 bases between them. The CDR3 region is CASSTVGDTEAFF. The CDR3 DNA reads TGTGCCAGTAGTACAGTAGGGGACACTGAAGCTTTCTTT.

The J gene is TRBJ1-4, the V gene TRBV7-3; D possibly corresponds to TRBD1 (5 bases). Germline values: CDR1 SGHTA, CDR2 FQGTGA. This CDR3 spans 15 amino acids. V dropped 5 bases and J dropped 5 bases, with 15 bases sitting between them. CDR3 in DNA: TGTGCCAGCAGCGCACTTGGGGCCAAAAATGAAAAACTGTTTTTT. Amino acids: CASSALGAKNEKLFF.

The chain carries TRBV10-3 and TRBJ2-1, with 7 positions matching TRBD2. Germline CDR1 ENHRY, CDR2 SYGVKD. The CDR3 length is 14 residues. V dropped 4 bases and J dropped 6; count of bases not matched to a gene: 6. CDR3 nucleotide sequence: TGTGCCATCAGTGGGTGGGAGGGCCGCAATGAGCAGTTCTTC. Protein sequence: CAISGWEGRNEQFF.

This CDR3 is CASGTPDQPQHF. In DNA, the CDR3 is TGTGCCAGCGGGACACCAGATCAGCCCCAGCATTTT. V usage is TRBV7-6 and J usage is TRBJ1-5, with D tentatively TRBD1 (6 bases). The germline V gene has CDR1 SGHVS and CDR2 FNYEAQ. V lost 8 bases to trimming and J lost 5 bases, with 10 bases between them. The CDR3 has 12 residues.

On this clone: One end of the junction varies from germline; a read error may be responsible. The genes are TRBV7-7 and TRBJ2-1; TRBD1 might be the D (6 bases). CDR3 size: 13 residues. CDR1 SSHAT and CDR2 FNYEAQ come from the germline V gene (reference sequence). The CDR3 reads CASSRTVDNEQFF. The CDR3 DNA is TGTGCTAGCAGCAGGACAGTCGACAATGAGCAGTTCTTC.

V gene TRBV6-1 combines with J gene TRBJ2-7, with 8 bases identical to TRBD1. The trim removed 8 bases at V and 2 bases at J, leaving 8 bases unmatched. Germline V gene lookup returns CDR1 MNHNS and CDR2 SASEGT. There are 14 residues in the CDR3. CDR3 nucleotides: TGTGCCAGCGTTCCCGGGACAGGCGCCTACGAGCAGTACTTC. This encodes CASVPGTGAYEQYF.

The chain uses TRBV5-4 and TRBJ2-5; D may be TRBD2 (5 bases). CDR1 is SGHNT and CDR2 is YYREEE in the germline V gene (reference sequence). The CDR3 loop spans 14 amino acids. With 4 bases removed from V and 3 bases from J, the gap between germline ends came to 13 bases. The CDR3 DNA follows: TGTGCCAGCAGCCTAGCCTCGACGGAAGAGACCCAGTACTTC. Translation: CASSLASTEETQYF.

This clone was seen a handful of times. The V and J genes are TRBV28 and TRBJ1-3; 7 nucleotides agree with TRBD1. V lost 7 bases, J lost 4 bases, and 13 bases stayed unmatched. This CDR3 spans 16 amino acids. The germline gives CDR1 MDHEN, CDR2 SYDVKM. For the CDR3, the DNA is TGTGCCAGCACACGGGGGCTACAGGGGAGGGGAAACACCATATATTTT. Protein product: CASTRGLQGRGNTIYF.

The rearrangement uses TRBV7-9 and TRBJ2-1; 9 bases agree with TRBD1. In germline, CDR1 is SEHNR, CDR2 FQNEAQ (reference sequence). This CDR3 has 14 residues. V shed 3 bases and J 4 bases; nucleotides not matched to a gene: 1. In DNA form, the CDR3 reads TGTGCCAGCAGCTTGACAGGGGGATACAATGAGCAGTTCTTC. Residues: CASSLTGGYNEQFF.

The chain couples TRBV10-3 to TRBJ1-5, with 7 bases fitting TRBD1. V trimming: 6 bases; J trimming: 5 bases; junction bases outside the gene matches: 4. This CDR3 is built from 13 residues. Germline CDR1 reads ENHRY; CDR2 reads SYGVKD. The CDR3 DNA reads TGTGCCATCAGGGGACAGCCGGATCAGCCCCAGCATTTT. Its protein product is CAIRGQPDQPQHF.

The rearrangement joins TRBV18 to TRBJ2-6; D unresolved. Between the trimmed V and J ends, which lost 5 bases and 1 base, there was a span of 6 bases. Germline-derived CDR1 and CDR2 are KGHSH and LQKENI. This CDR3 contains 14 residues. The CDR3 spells CASSEESGANVLTF. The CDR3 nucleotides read TGTGCCAGCTCAGAGGAGTCTGGGGCCAACGTCCTGACTTTC.

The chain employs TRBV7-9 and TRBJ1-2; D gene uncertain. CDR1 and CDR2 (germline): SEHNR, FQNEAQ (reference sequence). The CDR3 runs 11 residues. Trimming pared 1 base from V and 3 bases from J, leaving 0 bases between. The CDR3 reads CASSLDYGYTF. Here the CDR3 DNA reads TGTGCCAGCAGCTTAGACTATGGCTACACCTTC. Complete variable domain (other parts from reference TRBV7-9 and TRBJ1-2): DTGVSQNPRHKITKRGQNVTFRCDPISEHNRLYWYRQTLGQGPEFLTYFQNEAQLEKSRLLSDRFSAERPKGSFSTLEIQRTEQGDSAMYLCASSLDYGYTFGSGTRLTVV.

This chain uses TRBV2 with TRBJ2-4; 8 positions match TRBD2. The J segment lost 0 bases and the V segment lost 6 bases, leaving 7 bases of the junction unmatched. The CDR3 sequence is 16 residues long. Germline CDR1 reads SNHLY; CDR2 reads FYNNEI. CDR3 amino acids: CASRDLAGLAKNIQYF. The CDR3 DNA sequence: TGTGCCAGCAGGGATCTAGCGGGTCTAGCCAAAAACATTCAGTACTTC.

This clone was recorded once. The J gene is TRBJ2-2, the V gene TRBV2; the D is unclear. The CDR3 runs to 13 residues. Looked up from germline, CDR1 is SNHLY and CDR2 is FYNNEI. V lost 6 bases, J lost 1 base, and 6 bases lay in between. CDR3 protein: CASRGLNTGELFF. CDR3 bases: TGTGCCAGCAGGGGATTGAACACCGGGGAGCTGTTTTTT.

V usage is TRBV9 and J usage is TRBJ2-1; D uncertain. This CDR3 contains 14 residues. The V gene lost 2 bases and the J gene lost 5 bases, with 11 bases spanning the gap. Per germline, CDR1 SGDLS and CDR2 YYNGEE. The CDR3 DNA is TGTGCCAGCAGCGTTAGTCCGTCCCACAATGAGCAGTTCTTC. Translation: CASSVSPSHNEQFF.

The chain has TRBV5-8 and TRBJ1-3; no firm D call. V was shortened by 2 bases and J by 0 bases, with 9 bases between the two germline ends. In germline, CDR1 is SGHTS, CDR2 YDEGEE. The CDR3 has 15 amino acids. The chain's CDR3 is CASSLDNVSGNTIYF. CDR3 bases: TGTGCCAGCAGCTTAGACAACGTCTCTGGAAACACCATATATTTT.

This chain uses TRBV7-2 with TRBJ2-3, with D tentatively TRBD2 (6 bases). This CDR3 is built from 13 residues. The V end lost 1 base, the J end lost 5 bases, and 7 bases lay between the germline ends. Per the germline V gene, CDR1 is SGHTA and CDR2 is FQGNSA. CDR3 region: CASSLVSGDTQYF. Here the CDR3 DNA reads TGTGCCAGCAGCTTAGTTAGCGGAGATACGCAGTATTTT.

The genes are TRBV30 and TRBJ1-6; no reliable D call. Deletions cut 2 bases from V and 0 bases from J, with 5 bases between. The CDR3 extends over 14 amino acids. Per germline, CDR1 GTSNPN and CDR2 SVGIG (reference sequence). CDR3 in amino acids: CAWSRSSYNSPLHF. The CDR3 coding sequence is TGTGCCTGGAGTAGGAGCTCCTATAATTCACCCCTCCACTTT. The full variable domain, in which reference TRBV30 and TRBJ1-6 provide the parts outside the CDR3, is SQTIHQWPATLVQPVGSPLSLECTVEGTSNPNLYWYRQAAGRGLQLLFYSVGIGQISSEVPQNLSASRPQDRQFILSSKKLLLSDSGFYLCAWSRSSYNSPLHFGNGTRLTVT.

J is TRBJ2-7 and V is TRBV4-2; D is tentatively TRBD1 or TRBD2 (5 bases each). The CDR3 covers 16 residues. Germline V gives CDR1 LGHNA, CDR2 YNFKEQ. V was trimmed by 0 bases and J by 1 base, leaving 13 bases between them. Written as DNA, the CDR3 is TGTGCCAGCAGCCAAGATGGGGGTATTCCTTCCTACGAGCAGTACTTC. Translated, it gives CASSQDGGIPSYEQYF.

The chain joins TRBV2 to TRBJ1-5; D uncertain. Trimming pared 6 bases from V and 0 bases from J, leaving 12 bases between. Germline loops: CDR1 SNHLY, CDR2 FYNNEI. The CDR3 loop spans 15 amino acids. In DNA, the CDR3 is TGTGCCAGCAGCTACAGTCGATATAGCAATCAGCCCCAGCATTTT. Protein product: CASSYSRYSNQPQHF.

In DNA form, the CDR3 reads TGCGCCAGCAGCCCCAGGACAGGGGGTGGCTACGAGCAGTACTTC. Translation gives CASSPRTGGGYEQYF. This chain uses TRBV4-1 with TRBJ2-7, with TRBD1 identical over 10 bases. This CDR3 has 15 residues. Trimming took 4 bases from V and 3 from J; bases not matched to a gene: 6. Germline loops: CDR1 MGHRA, CDR2 YSYEKL.

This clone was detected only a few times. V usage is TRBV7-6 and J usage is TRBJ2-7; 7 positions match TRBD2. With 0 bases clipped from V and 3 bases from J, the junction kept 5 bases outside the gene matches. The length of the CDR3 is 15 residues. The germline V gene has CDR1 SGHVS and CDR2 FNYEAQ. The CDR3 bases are TGTGCCAGCAGCTTAGCGTACGGGGACTACTACGAGCAGTACTTC. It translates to CASSLAYGDYYEQYF.

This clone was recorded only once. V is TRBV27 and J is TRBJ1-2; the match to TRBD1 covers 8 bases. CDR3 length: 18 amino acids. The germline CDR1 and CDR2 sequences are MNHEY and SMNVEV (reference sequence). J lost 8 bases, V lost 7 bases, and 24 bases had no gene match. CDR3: CASNPTSAGQGRVFGYTF. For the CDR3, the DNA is TGTGCCAGCAACCCTACATCAGCCGGACAGGGACGAGTATTCGGCTACACCTTC.